This T cell receptor (beta chain) was profiled in a study of T cells in Graves' hyperthyroidism and ophthalmopathy. Germline V gene lookup returns CDR1 DFQATT and CDR2 SNEGSKA (reference sequence). V lost 4 bases and J 0 bases, leaving 4 bases between the germline ends. This CDR3 contains 13 residues. Ten or more counts support this clonotype. The source material, RNA transcripts, was used to amplify TCR beta CDR3 regions. RT-PCR in the first round (using the HTBI primer set) targeted the TCR CDR3. TCRdb re-analysed the multiplex PCR reads in MiXCR, keeping a single row per CDR3 protein. The repertoire has fewer than 650,000 distinct CDR3 sequences, around 15% of them found once; the top ten carry about 14%.

The source material was blood. The chain employs TRBV20-1 and TRBJ2-6; the D is unclear. This receptor was taken from a woman aged 40 to 55 with Graves' hyperthyroidism. CDR3 nucleotides: TGCAGTGCTACAGGCTCTGGGGCCAACGTCCTGACTTTC. This sequence encodes CSATGSGANVLTF.